This entry lists 29 T cell receptor beta chains sequenced from one sample in a study of T cells in Graves' hyperthyroidism and ophthalmopathy. Amplified TCR beta CDR3 regions derived from RNA transcripts. The TCR CDR3 was amplified in a first-round RT-PCR using the HTBI primer set. TCRdb re-called the multiplex PCR reads through MiXCR, storing one row per CDR3 protein. This sample has about 620,000 distinct CDR3 sequences, with around 15% found just once. Sample: blood. The receptors derive from a woman in her thirties with Graves' hyperthyroidism.

This clonotype has just a few counts. The chain is built from TRBV19 and TRBJ2-7; a weak D match, TRBD1 (8 bases). The CDR3 loop spans 15 amino acids. V was trimmed by 5 bases and J by 0 bases, leaving 14 bases between them. Germline V gene lookup returns CDR1 LNHDA and CDR2 SQIVND (reference sequence). In DNA, the CDR3 is TGTGCCAGTAGTCCAGGGGGCGGGAGCTCCTACGAGCAGTACTTC. Translation gives CASSPGGGSSYEQYF. Based on the CDR3 plus reference TRBV19 and TRBJ2-7, the full variable domain is DGGITQSPKYLFRKEGQNVTLSCEQNLNHDAMYWYRQDPGQGLRLIYYSQIVNDFQKGDIAEGYSVSREKKESFPLTVTSAQKNPTAFYLCASSPGGGSSYEQYFGPGTRLTVT.

This clonotype was observed many times. This chain connects TRBV30 to TRBJ2-2, with 12 bases fitting TRBD2. This CDR3 has 16 residues. From germline, CDR1 is GTSNPN and CDR2 SVGIG (reference sequence). V lost 3 bases and J lost 1; bases outside the gene matches: 3. The CDR3 here is CAWSGLAGMNTGELFF. Written as DNA, the CDR3 is TGTGCCTGGAGCGGACTAGCGGGAATGAACACCGGGGAGCTGTTTTTT. Full variable domain (remainder filled in from reference TRBV30 and TRBJ2-2): SQTIHQWPATLVQPVGSPLSLECTVEGTSNPNLYWYRQAAGRGLQLLFYSVGIGQISSEVPQNLSASRPQDRQFILSSKKLLLSDSGFYLCAWSGLAGMNTGELFFGEGSRLTVL.

This clonotype was detected ten times or more. At one of its ends the junction is not consistent with the germline gene, which may arise from a read error. The CDR3 sequence: CASSSLAGVVDTQYF. The DNA of the CDR3 is TGTGCCAGTAGCTCTCTAGCGGGAGTGGTAGATACGCAGTATTTT. The rearrangement joins TRBV7-9 to TRBJ2-3, with 10 bases lining up with TRBD2. Germline V gives CDR1 SEHNR, CDR2 FQNEAQ (reference sequence). This CDR3 comprises 15 residues.

In regard to this clonotype: No conserved phenylalanine or tryptophan is present at the end of the CDR3, so a read error is the likely explanation. The CDR3 region has the DNA TGTGCCAGTCCTCCGTGCCGGAGTAGCAATCAGCCCCAGCATCTT. Its protein is CASPPCRSSNQPQHL. The V call is TRBV19, the J call TRBJ1-5; no reliable D call. The germline V gene encodes CDR1 LNHDA and CDR2 SQIVND (reference sequence). This CDR3 is built from 15 residues. V lost 8 bases, J lost 0 bases, and 14 bases lay in between.

This clonotype was seen repeatedly, ten times or more. The rearrangement joins TRBV28 to TRBJ2-5, with 11 bases that match TRBD2. The V and J ends lost 4 bases and 2 bases, in that order; junction bases with no gene match: 6. The V gene's germline CDR1 is MDHEN and CDR2 SYDVKM. This CDR3 region has 16 residues. CDR3 region: CASSSAGTSGQETQYF. CDR3 nucleotides: TGTGCCAGCAGTTCAGCCGGGACTAGCGGACAAGAGACCCAGTACTTC.

V is TRBV6-1 and J is TRBJ2-5, with TRBD2 matching 10 bases. This CDR3 spans 15 amino acids. V dropped 6 bases and J dropped 5; count of bases not matched to a gene: 9. Germline loops: CDR1 MNHNS, CDR2 SASEGT. CDR3 sequence (DNA): TGTGCCAGCAGGCCCCCAGCGGGAGGGCCGGAGACCCAGTACTTC. Translated: CASRPPAGGPETQYF.

This sequence joins TRBV5-1 and TRBJ2-2; 9 nucleotides match TRBD1. The V gene end was trimmed by 5 bases and the J gene end by 5 bases; junction bases not matched to a gene: 4. The CDR3 sequence is 14 residues long. Germline values: CDR1 SGHRS, CDR2 YFSETQ. The CDR3 loop reads CASRTGGQTGELFF. The CDR3 DNA sequence: TGCGCCAGCAGGACAGGGGGGCAGACCGGGGAGCTGTTTTTT.

There are many counts of this clonotype. V gene TRBV6-1 combines with J gene TRBJ1-2; D perhaps matches TRBD1 (5 bases). Germline assignment: CDR1 MNHNS and CDR2 SASEGT. The CDR3 extends over 14 amino acids. V shed 7 bases and J shed 2 bases, with 14 bases lying between them. DNA for the CDR3: TGTGCCAGCAAGGTTCCTGGGGGAAACTATGGCTACACCTTC. This encodes CASKVPGGNYGYTF.

This clonotype was counted at least ten times. The rearrangement joins TRBV18 to TRBJ1-5; D might be TRBD1 (5 bases). Germline values: CDR1 KGHSH, CDR2 LQKENI. The CDR3 is 14 residues long. V was shortened by 6 bases and J by 1 base, with 10 bases between the two germline ends. CDR3 nucleotides: TGTGCCAGCTCCGACAGTCTAAGCAATCAGCCCCAGCATTTT. Its protein product is CASSDSLSNQPQHF.

This clonotype was picked up a small number of times. The V call is TRBV6-1, the J call TRBJ1-1; 8 positions match TRBD1. The ends lost 5 bases at V and 4 bases at J; junction bases unmatched: 9. The CDR3 extends over 15 amino acids. Germline values: CDR1 MNHNS, CDR2 SASEGT. DNA for the CDR3: TGTGCCAGCAGTCCCGGGACAGGTATAGGCACTGAAGCTTTCTTT. Translation gives CASSPGTGIGTEAFF.

As concerns this clonotype: No conserved phenylalanine or tryptophan is present at the end of the CDR3, so a read error is the likely explanation. This chain joins TRBV20-1 and TRBJ2-5; 9 bases fit TRBD2. V dropped 2 bases and J dropped 4; count of bases not matched to a gene: 5. Germline CDR1 and CDR2: DFQATT and SNEGSKA (reference sequence). This CDR3 has 14 residues. Here the CDR3 DNA reads TGCAGTGCTAGACTAGCGGGGAGAGGAGAGACCCAGTACCTC. It codes for CSARLAGRGETQYL.

This clonotype was detected many times. The chain links TRBV6-2 or TRBV6-3 to TRBJ2-5; 7 nucleotides match TRBD2. This CDR3 has 16 amino acids. With V trimmed by 0 bases and J by 0 bases, 4 bases remained unmatched. CDR1 is MNHEY and CDR2 is SVGEGT in the germline V gene. CDR3 sequence: CASSYSASGDQETQYF. Here the CDR3 DNA reads TGTGCCAGCAGTTACTCGGCTAGCGGAGACCAAGAGACCCAGTACTTC.

In its sample, this clonotype was seen a few times. J is TRBJ2-7 and V is TRBV5-1, with TRBD1 matching over 9 bases. Germline V gene sequence: CDR1 SGHRS, CDR2 YFSETQ. This CDR3 comprises 15 residues. J lost 3 bases, V lost 3 bases, and 7 bases had no gene match. CDR3 sequence (DNA): TGCGCCAGCAGCTCACTCCGGACAGGGGACTACGAGCAGTACTTC. This gives the protein CASSSLRTGDYEQYF.

This clonotype appeared once. The rearrangement uses TRBV7-3 and TRBJ2-3; 14 positions match TRBD2. Germline V CDR1 and CDR2: SGHTA, FQGTGA. The V segment lost 5 bases and the J segment 5 bases; nucleotides outside the gene matches: 12. The CDR3 covers 18 residues. The CDR3 DNA follows: TGTGCCAGCAGCCAAGAGAGACTAGCGGGAGGGCCAAGAGATACGCAGTATTTT. Amino acids: CASSQERLAGGPRDTQYF.

Many counts were recorded for this clonotype. This chain uses TRBV5-8 with TRBJ2-3, with D tentatively TRBD2 (5 bases). The V and J ends lost 3 bases and 6 bases respectively, with 8 bases between them. The CDR3 length is 12 residues. Germline CDR1 is SGHTS and CDR2 is YDEGEE. CDR3 protein: CASSSLVDTQYF. The DNA of the CDR3 is TGTGCCAGCAGCTCACTAGTGGATACGCAGTATTTT.

This clonotype was picked up many times. The gene calls are TRBV12-3 or TRBV12-4 and TRBJ2-1; D gene uncertain. Trimming shortened V by 3 bases and J by 9 bases, and 9 bases separated the two germline ends. This CDR3 has 12 amino acids. The CDR3 nucleotides are TGTGCCAGCAGTTTTAAGGATCTTGAGCAGTTCTTC. As protein: CASSFKDLEQFF.

For this clonotype: A clone one base away is much larger, so this may be a read error. The V gene is TRBV28, the J gene TRBJ1-5; D not certain. Trimming took off 3 bases at V and 6 bases at J, with 6 bases between the two ends. The CDR3 is made up of 12 amino acids. CDR1 and CDR2 from the germline V gene are MDHEN and SYDVKM. The CDR3 sequence is CASSFAAQPQHF. The DNA of the CDR3 is TGTGCCAGCAGTTTTGCAGCTCAGCCCCAGCATTTT.

This clonotype appeared a single time. The V call is TRBV10-2, the J call TRBJ2-5; perhaps TRBD1 as D (6 bases). Germline assignment: CDR1 WSHSY and CDR2 SAAADI. V lost 7 bases to trimming and J lost 5 bases, with 11 bases between them. This CDR3 comprises 12 residues. The CDR3 here is CASMGARETQYF. In DNA form, the CDR3 reads TGCGCCAGCATGGGGGCGCGGGAGACCCAGTACTTC.

This clonotype has ten or more counts. J is TRBJ2-1 and V is TRBV2; TRBD1 matches at 10 bases. J gave up 8 bases and V 6 bases, and 16 bases lay outside the gene matches. Germline V gives CDR1 SNHLY, CDR2 FYNNEI. The CDR3 has 17 residues. CDR3 DNA: TGTGCCAGCAGGACACCCCAAGGGGACAGGGGTTTCGATGAGCAGTTCTTC. It translates to CASRTPQGDRGFDEQFF.

This clonotype was seen more than once but under ten times. The CDR3 reads CASSLRRDSYKQYF. CDR3 coding DNA: TGTGCCAGCAGCTTAAGGCGGGACTCTTATAAGCAGTACTTC. V usage is TRBV7-2 and J usage is TRBJ2-7; possible D gene TRBD2, 6 bases. Trimming stripped 2 bases from V and 8 bases from J, with 16 bases between. This CDR3 is built from 14 residues. The germline V gene has CDR1 SGHTA and CDR2 FQGNSA. Looking up the rest from reference TRBV7-2 and TRBJ2-7 gives the full variable domain: GAGVSQSPSNKVTEKGKDVELRCDPISGHTALYWYRQSLGQGLEFLIYFQGNSAPDKSGLPSDRFSAERTGGSVSTLTIQRTQQEDSAVYLCASSLRRDSYKQYFGPGTRLTVT.

This clonotype occurred once. The chain has TRBV7-2 and TRBJ2-7; TRBD2 matches at 12 bases. Germline V CDR1 and CDR2: SGHTA, FQGNSA. The V and J ends lost 7 bases and 3 bases, in that order; junction bases with no gene match: 7. The CDR3 extends over 15 amino acids. The CDR3 sequence is CASTSPTSGSYEQYF. The CDR3 region has the DNA TGTGCCAGCACGTCCCCGACTAGCGGGAGCTACGAGCAGTACTTC.

This clonotype was seen only a few times. This chain links TRBV29-1 with TRBJ1-6, with TRBD1 identical over 8 bases. Germline loops: CDR1 SQVTM, CDR2 ANQGSEA. V shed 7 bases and J 9 bases; nucleotides not matched to a gene: 11. This CDR3 comprises 14 residues. CDR3 amino acids: CSAGQGPLGSPLHF. DNA of the CDR3: TGCAGCGCTGGACAGGGTCCCTTAGGTTCACCCCTCCACTTT.

This clonotype was counted only a few times. The chain is built from TRBV6-1 and TRBJ1-5, with D possibly matching TRBD1 (5 bases). The CDR3 spans 13 residues. The germline gives CDR1 MNHNS, CDR2 SASEGT. V was trimmed by 6 bases and J by 5 bases, leaving 11 bases between them. The CDR3 DNA reads TGTGCCAGCAGGGCAGGGCAATATCAGCCCCAGCATTTT. Encoded protein: CASRAGQYQPQHF.

This clonotype was counted only a few times. At one of its ends the junction is not consistent with the germline gene, which may arise from a read error. The genes are TRBV5-1 and TRBJ1-1; D is uncertain. CDR1 and CDR2 from the germline V gene are SGHRS and YFSETQ. The CDR3 sequence is 12 residues long. The CDR3 DNA sequence: TGCGCCAGTAGCTTAGACCGGACTGAAGCTTTCTTT. Residues: CASSLDRTEAFF.

In DNA, the CDR3 is TGTGCCAGTAGTCCTGGGACGGGACATCTCTCTGGGGCCAACGTCCTGACTTTC. It is translated as CASSPGTGHLSGANVLTF. The rearrangement joins TRBV19 to TRBJ2-6, with D possibly TRBD1 on 6 matching bases. This CDR3 contains 18 residues. Germline values: CDR1 LNHDA, CDR2 SQIVND (reference sequence). Trimming pared 5 bases from V and 0 bases from J, leaving 17 bases between. The whole variable domain, filled in from reference TRBV19 and TRBJ2-6, reads DGGITQSPKYLFRKEGQNVTLSCEQNLNHDAMYWYRQDPGQGLRLIYYSQIVNDFQKGDIAEGYSVSREKKESFPLTVTSAQKNPTAFYLCASSPGTGHLSGANVLTFGAGSRLTVL.

This clonotype has more than one count but fewer than ten. This sequence joins TRBV18 and TRBJ2-7; D is uncertain. Germline-derived CDR1 and CDR2 are KGHSH and LQKENI. The CDR3 runs to 13 residues. V lost 3 bases and J 7 bases, leaving 13 bases between the germline ends. CDR3 region: CASSPQDPGEQYF. DNA of the CDR3: TGTGCCAGCTCACCCCAAGACCCCGGGGAGCAGTACTTC.

This clonotype was counted at least ten times. The rearrangement uses TRBV29-1 and TRBJ2-2, with D hard to call. V shed 2 bases and J shed 4 bases, with 11 bases lying between them. This CDR3 spans 14 amino acids. CDR1 and CDR2 from the germline V gene are SQVTM and ANQGSEA. The DNA of the CDR3 is TGCAGCGTTGAAAAAGGGTTCCGCACCGGGGAGCTGTTTTTT. Its translation: CSVEKGFRTGELFF.

The chain uses TRBV19 and TRBJ2-7; D is tentatively TRBD1 or TRBD2 (6 bases each). The CDR3 runs to 14 residues. CDR1 LNHDA and CDR2 SQIVND come from the germline V gene (reference sequence). V lost 9 bases to trimming and J lost 3 bases, with 18 bases between them. CDR3 sequence: CASSRAGQNYEQYF. The CDR3 DNA follows: TGTGCCAGCTCGCGTGCGGGACAAAACTACGAGCAGTACTTC.

The chain combines TRBV4-1 with TRBJ2-1, with 7 positions matching TRBD1. The CDR3 loop spans 17 amino acids. V dropped 4 bases and J dropped 7; count of bases not matched to a gene: 16. Germline assignment: CDR1 MGHRA and CDR2 YSYEKL. CDR3 DNA: TGCGCCAGCAGCCGATCCTCAACAGGGGTAGCAGGGAATGAGCAGTTCTTC. The encoded protein is CASSRSSTGVAGNEQFF.